These 26 T cell receptor beta chains share one sample of origin, sequenced in a study of radiotherapy plus CTLA-4 blockade in lung cancer. Measured with immunoSEQ multiplex PCR; TCRdb has only the in-frame clones, and not every one. The table lists approximately 40,000 clones, about 86% of them singletons. The source material was peripheral blood, sampled from a patient treated with radiotherapy plus ipilimumab. The source of these receptors is a human donor with non-small cell lung cancer whose response to radiotherapy plus ipilimumab could not be evaluated.

This chain links TRBV7-9 with TRBJ2-3, with 7 bases fitting TRBD2. Trimming at V came to 2 bases and at J to 3 bases, leaving 8 bases not matched to a gene. In germline, CDR1 is SEHNR, CDR2 FQNEAQ (reference sequence). This CDR3 is 16 amino acids long. This CDR3 is CASSLPTGGFTDTQYF. The DNA of the CDR3 is TGTGCCAGCAGCTTACCTACCGGGGGGTTTACAGATACGCAGTATTTT.

The chain combines TRBV7-2 with TRBJ1-2, with 7 positions matching TRBD1. V lost 6 bases, J lost 3 bases, and 13 bases stayed unmatched. This CDR3 region has 16 residues. Germline V CDR1 and CDR2: SGHTA, FQGNSA. The CDR3 coding sequence is TGTGCCAGCAGTCTCACCGGGACAGCGCTACACTATGGCTACACCTTC. Translation: CASSLTGTALHYGYTF.

The chain uses TRBV6-5 and TRBJ1-4; weak D call: TRBD1 (5 bases). The germline V gene has CDR1 MNHEY and CDR2 SVGAGI. V was cut by 6 bases and J by 1 base, with 12 bases left in between. The CDR3 is 15 amino acids. The CDR3 DNA reads TGTGCCAGCAGCTCCACAGGCGGAACTAATGAAAAACTGTTTTTT. It codes for CASSSTGGTNEKLFF.

This rearrangement joins TRBV4-1 to TRBJ2-1, with 9 bases lining up with TRBD2. V was clipped by 0 bases and J by 2 bases; unmatched bases: 5. Per germline, CDR1 MGHRA and CDR2 YSYEKL. The CDR3 spans 17 residues. CDR3 loop: CASSQDRTSGPYNEQFF. CDR3 DNA: TGCGCCAGCAGCCAAGATCGTACTAGCGGGCCCTACAATGAGCAGTTCTTC.

The chain links TRBV4-3 to TRBJ1-3, with 7 nucleotides matching TRBD1. The V gene's germline CDR1 is LGHNA and CDR2 YSLEER. This CDR3 spans 15 amino acids. After removal of 1 base from V and 2 bases from J, the junction contained 2 bases not matched to a gene. This CDR3 is CASSQGTGAGNTIYF. The CDR3 coding sequence is TGCGCCAGCAGCCAAGGAACAGGGGCTGGAAACACCATATATTTT.

The chain combines TRBV2 with TRBJ2-1; D is unclear. Germline CDR1 SNHLY, CDR2 FYNNEI. V dropped 5 bases and J dropped 6 bases, with 11 bases sitting between them. The CDR3 totals 13 residues. CDR3 in DNA: TGTGCCAGCAGTCCCGACACTTTCAATGAGCAGTTCTTC. It specifies CASSPDTFNEQFF. Based on the CDR3 plus reference TRBV2 and TRBJ2-1, the full variable domain is EPEVTQTPSHQVTQMGQEVILRCVPISNHLYFYWYRQILGQKVEFLVSFYNNEISEKSEIFDDQFSVERPDGSNFTLKIRSTKLEDSAMYFCASSPDTFNEQFFGPGTRLTVL.

For this clone: The sample holds other DNA sequences that translate to the same CDR3. The chain recombines TRBV28 with TRBJ2-1; TRBD2 agrees at 13 bases. The CDR3 covers 18 residues. V gave up 5 bases and J gave up 10 bases; unmatched junction bases: 17. Germline V gene data show CDR1 as MDHEN and CDR2 as SYDVKM. The DNA of the CDR3 is TGTGCCAGCAGTCGAAGACTAGCGGGAGGCCACAAACTCAACGAGCAGTTCTTC. Translation: CASSRRLAGGHKLNEQFF.

V gene TRBV10-3 combines with J gene TRBJ1-1; 7 positions match TRBD1. There are 13 residues in the CDR3. In germline, CDR1 is ENHRY, CDR2 SYGVKD. J lost 2 bases, V lost 9 bases, and 6 bases had no gene match. The CDR3 spells CAIKGQINTEAFF. CDR3 nucleotides: TGTGCCATTAAGGGACAGATCAACACTGAAGCTTTCTTT.

This chain connects TRBV19 to TRBJ1-2; 11 nucleotides agree with TRBD1. There are 12 residues in the CDR3. V lost 7 bases and J lost 8; bases outside the gene matches: 3. The germline V gene has CDR1 LNHDA and CDR2 SQIVND (reference sequence). In DNA, the CDR3 is TGTGCCAGTACGTGGACAGGGGGCGGCTACACCTTC. Residues: CASTWTGGGYTF.

V gene TRBV11-3 combines with J gene TRBJ2-7; D is perhaps TRBD2 (6 bases). V lost 4 bases and J lost 7, with 11 bases in between. The CDR3 length is 12 residues. Germline CDR1 is SGHNT and CDR2 is YENEEA. The chain's CDR3 is CASSSGRGEQYF. The CDR3 bases are TGTGCCAGCAGCTCGGGCCGGGGGGAGCAGTACTTC.

The rearrangement links TRBV10-1 to TRBJ2-2; 9 bases are a match to TRBD1. CDR1 is WNHNN, CDR2 SYGVQD, per germline (reference sequence). This CDR3 is 15 amino acids long. V was clipped by 5 bases and J by 3 bases; unmatched bases: 4. DNA of the CDR3: TGCGCCAGCAGTCCCGGGACAGGGTACACCGGGGAGCTGTTTTTT. It codes for CASSPGTGYTGELFF.

The genes are TRBV29-1 and TRBJ2-3, with D possibly TRBD1 on 5 matching bases. V lost 3 bases, J lost 4 bases, and 11 bases lay in between. CDR3 length: 13 residues. Germline lookup yields CDR1 SQVTM and CDR2 ANQGSEA. The chain's CDR3 is CSVEATGADTQYF. CDR3 DNA sequence: TGCAGCGTTGAGGCTACAGGAGCAGATACGCAGTATTTT.

The chain combines TRBV7-8 with TRBJ2-7; TRBD2 matches 9 bases. There are 16 residues in the CDR3. J gave up 6 bases and V 1 base, and 10 bases lay outside the gene matches. Germline-derived CDR1 and CDR2 are SGHVS and FQNEAQ. This chain's CDR3 is CASSLEVGGGAFEQYF. CDR3 in DNA: TGTGCCAGCAGCTTAGAGGTGGGCGGGGGGGCCTTCGAGCAGTACTTC.

The chain employs TRBV6-1 and TRBJ2-7, with a possible D match to TRBD1 (6 bases). The CDR3 loop spans 15 amino acids. Germline loops: CDR1 MNHNS, CDR2 SASEGT. V lost 5 bases and J 4 bases, leaving 18 bases between the germline ends. The CDR3 sequence: CASSSSGQKGYEQYF. The CDR3 nucleotides are TGTGCCAGCAGTTCTTCCGGACAGAAGGGTTACGAGCAGTACTTC.

The chain employs TRBV2 and TRBJ2-1; 12 bases map to TRBD2. CDR1 is SNHLY and CDR2 is FYNNEI in the germline V gene. V lost 5 bases, J lost 9 bases, and 8 bases stayed unmatched. The length of the CDR3 is 15 residues. CDR3 bases: TGTGCCAGCAGTCCTCTAGCGGGAGGGCCTGGTGAGCAGTTCTTC. Translation: CASSPLAGGPGEQFF.

This clone is labeled as medium-sized. The rearrangement joins TRBV5-6 to TRBJ1-2, with D perhaps TRBD1 (5 bases). V was trimmed by 0 bases and J by 4 bases, leaving 16 bases between them. Per the germline V gene, CDR1 is SGHDT and CDR2 is YYEEEE. This CDR3 comprises 16 residues. The CDR3 DNA follows: TGTGCCAGCAGCTTGGAAGGCAGGGCGAACGGCTATGGCTACACCTTC. It codes for CASSLEGRANGYGYTF.

J is TRBJ2-3 and V is TRBV11-3, with 15 bases identical to TRBD2. Germline values: CDR1 SGHNT, CDR2 YENEEA. V gave up 3 bases and J gave up 4 bases; unmatched junction bases: 8. The CDR3 runs to 18 residues. In nucleotides, the CDR3 is TGTGCCAGCAGCTTGGGTGCGGGACTAGCGGGGGGCCCAGATACGCAGTATTTT. Encoded protein: CASSLGAGLAGGPDTQYF. Drawing the rest from reference TRBV11-3 and TRBJ2-3, the complete variable domain is EAGVVQSPRYKIIEKKQPVAFWCNPISGHNTLYWYLQNLGQGPELLIRYENEEAVDDSQLPKDRFSAERLKGVDSTLKIQPAELGDSAVYLCASSLGAGLAGGPDTQYFGPGTRLTVL.

The gene calls are TRBV6-5 and TRBJ2-3; D possibly corresponds to TRBD1 (6 bases). Per germline, CDR1 MNHEY and CDR2 SVGAGI. V lost 8 bases and J lost 2, with 17 bases in between. This CDR3 is 15 amino acids long. In nucleotides, the CDR3 is TGTGCCAGCTCAACAGGGAAAGGGATCACAGATACGCAGTATTTT. It translates to CASSTGKGITDTQYF.

The rearrangement joins TRBV7-2 to TRBJ1-1; D is unresolved. CDR3 length: 13 residues. Deletions cut 1 base from V and 8 bases from J, with 11 bases between. Germline V lookup: CDR1 SGHTA, CDR2 FQGNSA. The CDR3: CASSLEREREAFF. The DNA of the CDR3 is TGTGCCAGCAGCTTAGAAAGGGAGCGAGAAGCTTTCTTT.

The chain's CDR3 is CASRLTGGHQPQHF. DNA of the CDR3: TGTGCCAGCAGGCTTACAGGGGGGCATCAGCCCCAGCATTTT. This chain links TRBV28 with TRBJ1-5, with 8 bases that match TRBD1. The ends lost 6 bases at V and 5 bases at J; junction bases unmatched: 6. The length of the CDR3 is 14 residues. Germline-derived CDR1 and CDR2 are MDHEN and SYDVKM.

CDR3 sequence (DNA): TGCGCCAGCAGCGTCACAGGGGCCTATGGCTACACCTTC. Translation gives CASSVTGAYGYTF. V and J are TRBV5-1 and TRBJ1-2, with TRBD1 matching over 7 bases. The V and J ends lost 4 bases and 4 bases, in that order; junction bases with no gene match: 4. CDR1 and CDR2 from the germline V gene are SGHRS and YFSETQ. CDR3 length: 13 residues.

The chain carries TRBV18 and TRBJ1-4; no clear D. This CDR3 spans 17 amino acids. CDR1 is KGHSH, CDR2 LQKENI, per germline. Trimming took off 3 bases at V and 3 bases at J, with 17 bases between the two ends. This CDR3 is CASSPKQIRVPNEKLFF. CDR3 in DNA: TGTGCCAGCTCACCTAAGCAGATACGGGTCCCTAATGAAAAACTGTTTTTT.

The chain carries TRBV29-1 and TRBJ1-4; TRBD1 aligns across 10 bases. The CDR3 consists of 14 residues. Germline assignment: CDR1 SQVTM and CDR2 ANQGSEA. The J segment lost 8 bases and the V segment lost 4 bases, leaving 7 bases of the junction unmatched. CDR3 sequence: CSVGGTGAGEKLFF. The CDR3 nucleotides read TGCAGCGTTGGAGGGACAGGGGCAGGAGAAAAACTGTTTTTT. Full variable domain (remainder filled in from reference TRBV29-1 and TRBJ1-4): SAVISQKPSRDICQRGTSLTIQCQVDSQVTMMFWYRQQPGQSLTLIATANQGSEATYESGFVIDKFPISRPNLTFSTLTVSNMSPEDSSIYLCSVGGTGAGEKLFFGSGTQLSVL.

This chain uses TRBV19 with TRBJ2-7, with TRBD1 identical over 7 bases. The length of the CDR3 is 13 residues. The junction had 5 bases not matched to a gene; V was cut back by 7 bases and J by 2 bases. CDR1 is LNHDA, CDR2 SQIVND, per germline (reference sequence). The CDR3 protein is CASTTTGTYEQYF. CDR3 coding DNA: TGTGCCAGTACCACGACAGGGACCTACGAGCAGTACTTC.

This clone was seen a few times. V usage is TRBV7-9 and J usage is TRBJ2-1, with a possible D match to TRBD2 (6 bases). CDR1 and CDR2 (germline): SEHNR, FQNEAQ (reference sequence). The CDR3 runs to 15 residues. Trimming pared 6 bases from V and 7 bases from J, leaving 19 bases between. The CDR3 region is CASSASGGNGNEQFF. CDR3 in DNA: TGTGCCAGCAGTGCCTCCGGCGGGAATGGGAATGAGCAGTTCTTC.

CDR3 sequence reads: CSAPFFGEQYF. The CDR3 coding sequence is TGCAGTGCTCCCTTTTTCGGCGAGCAGTACTTC. The chain combines TRBV20-1 with TRBJ2-7, with D unclear. The CDR3 covers 11 residues. The germline V and J ends were trimmed by 5 bases and 6 bases, with 11 bases remaining between them. CDR1 is DFQATT and CDR2 is SNEGSKA in the germline V gene (reference sequence).